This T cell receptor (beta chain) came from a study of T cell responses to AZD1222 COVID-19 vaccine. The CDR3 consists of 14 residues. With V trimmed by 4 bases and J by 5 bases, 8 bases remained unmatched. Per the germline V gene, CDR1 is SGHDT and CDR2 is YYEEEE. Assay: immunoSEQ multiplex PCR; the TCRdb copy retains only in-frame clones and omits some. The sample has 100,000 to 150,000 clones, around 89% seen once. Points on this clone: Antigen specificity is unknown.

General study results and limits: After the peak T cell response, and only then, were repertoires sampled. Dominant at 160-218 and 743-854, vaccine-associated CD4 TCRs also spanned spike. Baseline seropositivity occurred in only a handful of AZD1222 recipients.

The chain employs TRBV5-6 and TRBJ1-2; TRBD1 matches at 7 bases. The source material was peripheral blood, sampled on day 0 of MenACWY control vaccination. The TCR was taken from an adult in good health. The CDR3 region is CASSEGAREYGYTF. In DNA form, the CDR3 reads TGTGCCAGCAGCGAGGGGGCAAGGGAATATGGCTACACCTTC.